This T cell receptor beta chain is from a study of cytomegalovirus exposure and HLA in healthy donors. Germline V gives CDR1 SGDLS, CDR2 YYNGEE. The CDR3 sequence is 16 residues long. The germline V and J ends were trimmed by 1 base and 0 bases, with 11 bases remaining between them. In the PCR, 60 Vbeta and 13 Jbeta primers were used. Here immunoSEQ multiplex PCR was the method, and the copy in TCRdb shows in-frame clones only, minus some. This sample has tens of thousands of clones, with 73% found just once. The sequence was obtained from a man between 45 and 60 years old in good health and CMV-seronegative. The specimen was PBMCs. This chain joins TRBV9 and TRBJ1-3; D is unresolved. This CDR3 reads CASSVRERYSGNTIYF. The CDR3 nucleotides are TGTGCCAGCAGCGTAAGGGAGAGATACTCTGGAAACACCATATATTTT.